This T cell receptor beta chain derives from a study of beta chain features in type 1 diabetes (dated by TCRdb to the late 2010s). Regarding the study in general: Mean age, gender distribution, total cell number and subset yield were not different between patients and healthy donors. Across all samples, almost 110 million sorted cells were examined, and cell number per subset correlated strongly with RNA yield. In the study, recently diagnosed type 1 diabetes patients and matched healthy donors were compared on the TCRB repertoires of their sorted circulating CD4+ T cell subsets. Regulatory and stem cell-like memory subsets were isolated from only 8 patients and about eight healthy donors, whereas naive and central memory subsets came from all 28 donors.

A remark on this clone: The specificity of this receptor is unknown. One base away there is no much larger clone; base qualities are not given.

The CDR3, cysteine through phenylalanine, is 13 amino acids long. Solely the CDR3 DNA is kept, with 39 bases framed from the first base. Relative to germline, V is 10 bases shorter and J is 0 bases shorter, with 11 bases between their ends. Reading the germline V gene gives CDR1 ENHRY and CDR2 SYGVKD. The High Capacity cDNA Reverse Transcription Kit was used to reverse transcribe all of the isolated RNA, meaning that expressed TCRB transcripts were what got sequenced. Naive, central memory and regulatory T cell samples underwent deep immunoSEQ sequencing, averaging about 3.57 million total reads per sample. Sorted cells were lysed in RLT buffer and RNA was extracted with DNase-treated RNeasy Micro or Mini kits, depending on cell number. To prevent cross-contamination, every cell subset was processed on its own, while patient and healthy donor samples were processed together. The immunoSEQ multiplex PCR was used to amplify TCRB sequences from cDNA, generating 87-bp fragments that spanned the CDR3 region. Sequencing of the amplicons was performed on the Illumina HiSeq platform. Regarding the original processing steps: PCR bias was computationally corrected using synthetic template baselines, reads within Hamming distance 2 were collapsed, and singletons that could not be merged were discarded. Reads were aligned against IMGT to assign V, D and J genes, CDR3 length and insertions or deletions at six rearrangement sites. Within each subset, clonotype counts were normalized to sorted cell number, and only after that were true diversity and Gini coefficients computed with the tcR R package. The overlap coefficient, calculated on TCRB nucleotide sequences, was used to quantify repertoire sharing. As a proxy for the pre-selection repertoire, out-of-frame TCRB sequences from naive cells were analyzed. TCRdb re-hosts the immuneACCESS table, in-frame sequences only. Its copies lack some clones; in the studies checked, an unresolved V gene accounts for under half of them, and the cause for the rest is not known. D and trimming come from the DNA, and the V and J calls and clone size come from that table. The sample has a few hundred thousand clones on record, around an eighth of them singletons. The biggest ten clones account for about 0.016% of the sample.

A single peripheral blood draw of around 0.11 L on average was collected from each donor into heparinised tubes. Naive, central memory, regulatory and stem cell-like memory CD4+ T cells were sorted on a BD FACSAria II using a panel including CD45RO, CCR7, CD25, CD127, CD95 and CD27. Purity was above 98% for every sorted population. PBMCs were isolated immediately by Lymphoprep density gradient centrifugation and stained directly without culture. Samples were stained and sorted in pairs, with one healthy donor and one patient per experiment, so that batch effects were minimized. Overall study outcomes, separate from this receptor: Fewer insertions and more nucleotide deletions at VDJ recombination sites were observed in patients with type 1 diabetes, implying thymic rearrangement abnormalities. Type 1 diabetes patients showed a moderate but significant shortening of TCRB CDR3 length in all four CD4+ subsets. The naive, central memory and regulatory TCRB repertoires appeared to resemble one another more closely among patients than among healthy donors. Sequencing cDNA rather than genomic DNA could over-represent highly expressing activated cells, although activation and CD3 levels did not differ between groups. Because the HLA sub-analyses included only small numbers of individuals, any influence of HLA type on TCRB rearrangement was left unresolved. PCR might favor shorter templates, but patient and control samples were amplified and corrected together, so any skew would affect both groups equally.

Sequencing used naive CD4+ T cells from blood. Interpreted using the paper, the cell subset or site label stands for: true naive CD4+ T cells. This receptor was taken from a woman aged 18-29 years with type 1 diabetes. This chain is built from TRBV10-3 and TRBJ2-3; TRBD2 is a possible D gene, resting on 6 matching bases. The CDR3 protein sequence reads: CANRGTSTDTQYF. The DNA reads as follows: TGTGCCAACCGGGGGACTAGCACAGATACGCAGTATTTT.